Below are 8 T cell receptor beta chains sequenced from a single sample in a study of spatial heterogeneity in lung cancer. From the 5' RACE reads, TCRdb called clonotypes with MiXCR, one entry per CDR3 protein. The sample lists roughly 4,600 distinct CDR3 sequences, around 17% seen once, with approximately 22% in the top ten. Time point reported: sample taken at primary tumor resection. Without sorting, whole RNA was sequenced from tumor, nontumor lung or frozen PBMC. The sample was normal lung tissue next to the tumor, taken at surgery. These receptors came from a male donor with early-stage non-small cell lung cancer.

Worth noting for this clonotype: Within a library made for alpha chains, this beta chain is off target, and its count is uninformative. The V gene is TRBV7-2, the J gene TRBJ1-6, with TRBD1 matching 8 bases. Germline V gives CDR1 SGHTA, CDR2 FQGNSA. The CDR3 totals 14 residues. The V segment lost 5 bases and the J segment 7 bases; nucleotides outside the gene matches: 4. The CDR3 protein is CASSLRTGNSPLHF. The CDR3 bases are TGTGCCAGCAGCCTAAGGACAGGGAATTCACCCCTCCACTTT.

Comments on this clonotype: The library was prepared for alpha chains; this beta chain is a stray read, so its frequency means little. The genes are TRBV20-1 and TRBJ2-3; 12 bases line up with TRBD2. Trimming took 6 bases from V and 4 from J; bases not matched to a gene: 2. The CDR3 extends over 13 amino acids. Germline CDR1 is DFQATT and CDR2 is SNEGSKA (reference sequence). CDR3 DNA: TGCAGTGCGGCTAGCGGGGGGGCAGATACGCAGTATTTT. It specifies CSAASGGADTQYF.

In this sample, this clonotype is medium-sized. This beta chain is off target for a library built for alpha chains, so its abundance means little. CDR3 DNA sequence: TGTGCCAGTAGTCCCCGAGGCACCGGGGAGCTGTTTTTT. This encodes CASSPRGTGELFF. This chain joins TRBV19 and TRBJ2-2, with no clear D. The CDR3 totals 13 residues. Trimming stripped 5 bases from V and 4 bases from J, with 8 bases between. Germline CDR1 and CDR2: LNHDA and SQIVND (reference sequence).

This clonotype was seen only once. A library prepared for alpha chains yielded this beta chain as an off-target read; its size is of little meaning. The chain is built from TRBV7-3 and TRBJ1-1; 10 nucleotides match TRBD1. The V and J ends lost 6 bases and 11 bases, in that order; junction bases with no gene match: 12. Germline CDR1 SGHTA, CDR2 FQGTGA. The CDR3 has 14 amino acids. The DNA of the CDR3 is TGTGCCAGCAGATTCTCCGGGACAGGGGCTAAGGCTTTCTTT. Translated, it gives CASRFSGTGAKAFF.

This clonotype is classed as medium-sized. Being off target in a library aimed at alpha chains, this beta chain has a size of little meaning. The chain combines TRBV5-6 with TRBJ2-3; TRBD2 is a possible D gene (6 bases). V was pared by 4 bases and J by 3 bases, with 12 bases between. This CDR3 is built from 14 residues. Per germline, CDR1 SGHDT and CDR2 YYEEEE. CDR3 amino acids: CASSLGGGTDTQYF. Written as DNA, the CDR3 is TGTGCCAGCAGCCTCGGTGGAGGGACAGATACGCAGTATTTT.

This clonotype is large. This beta chain is an unintended read in a library built for alpha chains; its size means little. The genes are TRBV6-6 and TRBJ2-3; 7 bases match TRBD2. The CDR3 runs to 15 residues. V shed 7 bases, J shed 6 bases, and the junction held 13 bases outside the gene matches. From germline, CDR1 is MNHNY and CDR2 SVGAGI (reference sequence). The CDR3 sequence: CASTQGGSQLDTQYF. The CDR3 DNA is TGTGCCAGCACCCAGGGAGGGAGTCAACTGGATACGCAGTATTTT.

This clonotype was seen ten or more times. Within a library made for alpha chains, this beta chain is off target, and its count is uninformative. The chain carries TRBV5-1 and TRBJ2-1, with unresolved D. The V gene's germline CDR1 is SGHRS and CDR2 YFSETQ. Trimming shortened V by 2 bases and J by 7 bases, and 7 bases separated the two germline ends. The CDR3 is 12 amino acids. The CDR3: CASSFDGNEQFF. The CDR3 DNA follows: TGCGCCAGCAGCTTCGATGGAAATGAGCAGTTCTTC.

Within the sample, this clonotype is medium-sized (0.01 to 0.1%). This beta chain is a stray sequence in a library constructed for alpha chains; its clone size is not meaningful. The chain uses TRBV7-2 and TRBJ2-3, with a tentative D call TRBD2 (5 bases). The CDR3 has 14 residues. The V gene lost 1 base and the J gene lost 9 bases, with 14 bases spanning the gap. Per the germline V gene, CDR1 is SGHTA and CDR2 is FQGNSA. The CDR3 sequence is CASSLGTALYTQYF. As DNA, the CDR3 is TGTGCCAGCAGCTTAGGGACTGCTCTTTACACGCAGTATTTT. The whole variable domain, filled in from reference TRBV7-2 and TRBJ2-3, reads GAGVSQSPSNKVTEKGKDVELRCDPISGHTALYWYRQSLGQGLEFLIYFQGNSAPDKSGLPSDRFSAERTGGSVSTLTIQRTQQEDSAVYLCASSLGTALYTQYFGPGTRLTVL.